This TCR beta chain was documented in a study of Tregs in tolerant kidney transplant recipients. Recipients received nonmyeloablative bone marrow transplants from related graft donors, with transient mixed chimerism. The CDR3 is made up of 15 amino acids. Germline V lookup: CDR1 SGHTA, CDR2 FQGNSA. V dropped 4 bases and J dropped 9 bases, with 19 bases sitting between them. Study-level findings and limits: Activated donor B cell expansion appeared to reveal the most relevant donor-specific TCRbeta repertoire.

TCRdb keeps only in-frame clones here, not all; method: immunoSEQ multiplex PCR. The data contain about 52,000 clones, about 91% of them singletons. Details on this clone: What it recognizes is unknown.

The material was CD8+ T cells from blood (PBMCs), obtained 24 months after the transplant. The V gene is TRBV7-2, the J gene TRBJ1-5; no firm D call. The clonotype originates from a human patient who received a combined kidney and bone marrow transplant. Certain T cells may be donor cells from the graft. The CDR3 loop reads CASSSSDRIGPPQHF. As DNA, the CDR3 is TGTGCCAGCAGCTCCTCAGACCGTATTGGGCCGCCCCAGCATTTT.